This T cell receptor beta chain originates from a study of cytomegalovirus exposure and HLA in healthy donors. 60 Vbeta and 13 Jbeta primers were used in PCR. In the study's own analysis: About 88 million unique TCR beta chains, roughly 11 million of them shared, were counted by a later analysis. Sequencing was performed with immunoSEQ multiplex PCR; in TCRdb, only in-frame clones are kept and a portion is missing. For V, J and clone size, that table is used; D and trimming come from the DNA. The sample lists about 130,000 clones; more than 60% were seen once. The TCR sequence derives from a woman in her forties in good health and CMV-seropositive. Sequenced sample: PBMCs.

The CDR3 is CASSPTGTGKGRAEAFF. CDR3 DNA sequence: TGTGCCAGCAGCCCGACCGGGACAGGGAAGGGACGGGCTGAAGCTTTCTTT. The V and J genes are TRBV7-2 and TRBJ1-1; 9 positions agree with TRBD1. Trimming at V came to 5 bases and at J to 6 bases, leaving 16 bases not matched to a gene. This CDR3 has 17 residues. Germline V lookup: CDR1 SGHTA, CDR2 FQGNSA.